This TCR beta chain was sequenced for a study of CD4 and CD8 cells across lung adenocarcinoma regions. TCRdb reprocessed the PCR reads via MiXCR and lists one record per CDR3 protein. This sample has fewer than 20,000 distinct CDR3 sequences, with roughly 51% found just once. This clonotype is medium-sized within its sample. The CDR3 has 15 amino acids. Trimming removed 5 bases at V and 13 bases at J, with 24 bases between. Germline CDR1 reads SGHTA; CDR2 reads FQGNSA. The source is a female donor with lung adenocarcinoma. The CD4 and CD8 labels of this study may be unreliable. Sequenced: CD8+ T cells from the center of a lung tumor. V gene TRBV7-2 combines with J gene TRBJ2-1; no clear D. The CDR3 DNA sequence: TGTGCCAGCAGCCATGCCGCGGCAGTCCAAGAGACCCAGTTCTTC. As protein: CASSHAAAVQETQFF.